These T cell receptor beta chains were read from a single sample in a study of blood T cell repertoires in COVID-19. Assay: immunoSEQ multiplex PCR; the TCRdb copy retains only in-frame clones and omits some. The sample shows about 340,000 clones, 80% to 90% of them seen only once. What was sequenced was peripheral blood. The receptors were gathered from a man aged 25 to 45 with active or convalescent COVID-19. The CDR3 runs from the conserved cysteine through the conserved F or W. A D gene is named only where the DNA matches it firmly. Clone sizes are given selectively: once, few, many, or a class where the clone is expanded.

j_gene	v_gene	abundance	d_gene	CDR3aa	CDR3nt
TRBJ1-2	TRBV28	.	.	CASSLAGAAGYTF	TGTGCCAGCAGCCTTGCAGGGGCTGCAGGCTACACCTTC
TRBJ2-1	TRBV19	.	TRBD2	CASSIAGTSGVEQFF	TGTGCCAGTAGTATAGCCGGGACTAGCGGGGTCGAGCAGTTCTTC
TRBJ2-2	TRBV15	once	TRBD2	CATTPRATSGGAGELFF	TGTGCCACCACCCCACGAGCCACTTCGGGAGGCGCCGGGGAGCTGTTTTTT
TRBJ2-2	TRBV7-3	.	.	CASSPTGGTNTGELFF	TGTGCCAGCAGCCCGACTGGCGGGACGAACACCGGGGAGCTGTTTTTT
TRBJ1-1	TRBV20-1	.	.	CSAHRREAAFF	TGCAGTGCACACAGGAGGGAGGCGGCTTTCTTT
TRBJ1-1	TRBV6-4	.	.	CASSEQLNTEAFF	TGTGCCAGCAGTGAACAGTTGAACACTGAAGCTTTCTTT
TRBJ1-2	TRBV19	.	.	CASSTRGKSGYGYTF	TGTGCCAGTAGTACCCGGGGGAAATCTGGCTATGGCTACACCTTC
TRBJ2-3	TRBV28	.	TRBD2	CASSFILGRGGKTDTQYF	TGTGCCAGCAGTTTTATCCTCGGGAGGGGAGGCAAAACAGATACGCAGTATTTT
TRBJ2-1	TRBV11-3	.	.	CASSLGGGMHYNEQFF	TGTGCCAGCAGCTTAGGTGGCGGAATGCACTACAATGAGCAGTTCTTC
TRBJ2-5	TRBV5-4	.	TRBD2	CASSGLAETQYF	TGTGCCAGCTCTGGACTAGCGGAGACCCAGTACTTC
TRBJ1-4	TRBV2	once	TRBD1	CASNPDRFPTNEKLFF	TGTGCCAGCAACCCGGACAGGTTCCCAACTAATGAAAAACTGTTTTTT
TRBJ1-4	TRBV7-6	.	TRBD1	CASSPGTGDEKLFF	TGTGCCAGCAGCCCCGGGACAGGGGACGAAAAACTGTTTTTT
TRBJ1-2	TRBV11-2	.	.	CASSLASRRYGYTF	TGTGCCAGCAGCTTAGCTAGCAGGAGATATGGCTACACCTTC
TRBJ2-2	TRBV6-5	.	.	CASQEQGRVTGELFF	TGTGCCAGCCAGGAACAGGGTCGAGTCACCGGGGAGCTGTTTTTT
TRBJ2-5	TRBV7-8	.	.	CASSPRRASGQETQYF	TGTGCCAGCAGCCCGCGGAGGGCCAGCGGCCAAGAGACCCAGTACTTC
TRBJ2-6	TRBV6-1	.	TRBD1	CASSEGATGAWANVLTF	TGTGCCAGCAGTGAAGGGGCCACAGGGGCCTGGGCCAACGTCCTGACTTTC
TRBJ2-5	TRBV7-9	once	.	CASSLGYREETQYF	TGTGCCAGCAGCTTAGGATACAGGGAAGAGACCCAGTACTTC
TRBJ2-7	TRBV19	.	TRBD2	CASSDLAGVVEQYF	TGTGCCAGTAGCGACTTGGCGGGGGTGGTCGAGCAGTACTTC
TRBJ1-2	TRBV9	.	.	CASSNSVLTF	TGTGCCAGCAGCAATTCAGTTCTCACCTTC
TRBJ2-3	TRBV21-1	once	.	CASSPPVDGSSTDTQYF	TGTGCCAGCAGCCCCCCGGTCGACGGGAGCAGCACAGATACGCAGTATTTT
TRBJ1-5	TRBV6-1	few	.	CASSEAGRNNQPQHF	TGTGCCAGCAGTGAAGCTGGCAGGAACAATCAGCCCCAGCATTTT
TRBJ1-5	TRBV6-5	.	.	CASSSRGHFSNQPQHF	TGTGCCAGCAGTTCGCGCGGACACTTTAGCAATCAGCCCCAGCATTTT